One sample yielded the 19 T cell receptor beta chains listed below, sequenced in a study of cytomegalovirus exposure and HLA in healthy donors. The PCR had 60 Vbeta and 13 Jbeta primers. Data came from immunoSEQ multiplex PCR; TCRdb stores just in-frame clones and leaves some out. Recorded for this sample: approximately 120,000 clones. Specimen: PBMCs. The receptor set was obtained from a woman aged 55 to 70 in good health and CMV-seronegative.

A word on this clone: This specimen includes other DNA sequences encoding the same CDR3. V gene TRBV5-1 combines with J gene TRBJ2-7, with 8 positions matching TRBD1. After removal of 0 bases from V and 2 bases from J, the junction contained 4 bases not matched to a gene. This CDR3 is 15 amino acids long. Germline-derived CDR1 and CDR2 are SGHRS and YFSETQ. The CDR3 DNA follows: TGCGCCAGCAGCTTGGTGACAGGGGTAGCCTACGAGCAGTACTTC. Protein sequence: CASSLVTGVAYEQYF.

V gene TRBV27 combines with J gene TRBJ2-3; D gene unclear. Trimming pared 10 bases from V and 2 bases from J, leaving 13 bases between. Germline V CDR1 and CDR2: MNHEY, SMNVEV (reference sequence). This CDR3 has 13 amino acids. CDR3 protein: CAISSSVTDTQYF. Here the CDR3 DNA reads TGTGCCATCTCCTCCTCCGTCACAGATACGCAGTATTTT.

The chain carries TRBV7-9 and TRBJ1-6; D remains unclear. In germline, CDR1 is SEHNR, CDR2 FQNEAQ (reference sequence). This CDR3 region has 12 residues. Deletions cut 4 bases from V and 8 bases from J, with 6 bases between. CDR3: CASSYEYSPLHF. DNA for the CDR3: TGTGCCAGCAGCTATGAGTATTCACCCCTCCACTTT.

The CDR3 loop reads CASRKMQGVYGYTF. In nucleotides, the CDR3 is TGTGCCAGCAGAAAGATGCAGGGGGTCTATGGCTACACCTTC. V is TRBV6-5 and J is TRBJ1-2; TRBD1 aligns across 7 bases. The trim removed 6 bases at V and 4 bases at J, leaving 8 bases unmatched. Germline V gives CDR1 MNHEY, CDR2 SVGAGI. The CDR3 loop spans 14 amino acids.

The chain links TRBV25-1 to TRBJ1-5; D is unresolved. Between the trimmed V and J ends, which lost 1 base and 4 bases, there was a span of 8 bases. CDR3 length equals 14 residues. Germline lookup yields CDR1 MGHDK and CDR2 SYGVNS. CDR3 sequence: CASSESWANQPQHF. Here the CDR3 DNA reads TGTGCCAGCAGTGAATCCTGGGCGAATCAGCCCCAGCATTTT.

The CDR3, as DNA: TGTGCCAGCAGCTTGGGGGGAAAAGAGACCCAGTACTTC. It encodes CASSLGGKETQYF. The chain uses TRBV11-1 and TRBJ2-5, with D possibly being TRBD2 (6 bases). The CDR3 runs to 13 residues. Deletions cut 3 bases from V and 3 bases from J, with 8 bases between. CDR1 is SGHAT, CDR2 FQDESV, per germline (reference sequence).

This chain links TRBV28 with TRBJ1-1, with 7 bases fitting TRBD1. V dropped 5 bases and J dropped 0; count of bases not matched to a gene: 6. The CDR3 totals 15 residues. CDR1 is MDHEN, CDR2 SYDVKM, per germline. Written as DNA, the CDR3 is TGTGCCAGCAGTATCATGACAGGGATGAACACTGAAGCTTTCTTT. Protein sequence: CASSIMTGMNTEAFF. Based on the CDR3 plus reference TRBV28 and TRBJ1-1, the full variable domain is DVKVTQSSRYLVKRTGEKVFLECVQDMDHENMFWYRQDPGLGLRLIYFSYDVKMKEKGDIPEGYSVSREKKERFSLILESASTNQTSMYLCASSIMTGMNTEAFFGQGTRLTVV.

The CDR3 loop is CAWGSGSPPHEQYF. As DNA, the CDR3 is TGTGCCTGGGGAAGCGGGAGCCCCCCCCACGAGCAGTACTTC. This chain connects TRBV30 to TRBJ2-5, with TRBD2 identical over 8 bases. The end of the DNA is better explained by TRBJ2-7, so the J call may be wrong. The CDR3 is 14 residues long. Germline CDR1 reads GTSNPN; CDR2 reads SVGIG (reference sequence).

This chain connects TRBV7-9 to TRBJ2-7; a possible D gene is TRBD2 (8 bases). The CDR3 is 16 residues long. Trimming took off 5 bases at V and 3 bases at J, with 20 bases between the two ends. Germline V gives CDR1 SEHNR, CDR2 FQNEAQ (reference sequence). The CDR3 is CASSPSGQGVRYEQYF. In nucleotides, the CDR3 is TGTGCCAGCAGCCCTAGCGGGCAGGGGGTCCGCTACGAGCAGTACTTC.

The CDR3 DNA reads as TGTGCCAGCACCCTAATGGGACAGCTCTACAATGAGCAGTTCTTC. Its protein product is CASTLMGQLYNEQFF. The genes are TRBV27 and TRBJ2-1, with 7 bases fitting TRBD1. The V segment lost 7 bases and the J segment 3 bases; nucleotides outside the gene matches: 9. Germline V gene lookup returns CDR1 MNHEY and CDR2 SMNVEV (reference sequence). The CDR3 totals 15 residues.

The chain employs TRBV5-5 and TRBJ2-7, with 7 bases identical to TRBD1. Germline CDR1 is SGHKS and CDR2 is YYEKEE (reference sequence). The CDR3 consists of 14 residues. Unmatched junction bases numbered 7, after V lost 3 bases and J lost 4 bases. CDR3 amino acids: CASSSSRDSYEQYF. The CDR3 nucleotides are TGTGCCAGCAGCTCGTCCCGGGACAGTTACGAGCAGTACTTC.

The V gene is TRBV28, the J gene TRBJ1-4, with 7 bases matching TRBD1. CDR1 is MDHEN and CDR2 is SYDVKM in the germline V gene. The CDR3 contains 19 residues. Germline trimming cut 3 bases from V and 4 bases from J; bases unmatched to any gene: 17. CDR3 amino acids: CASSLSFESLGQDNEKLFF. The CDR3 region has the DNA TGTGCCAGCAGTTTGTCCTTCGAATCGCTCGGACAGGATAATGAAAAACTGTTTTTT. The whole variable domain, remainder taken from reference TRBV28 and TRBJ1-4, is DVKVTQSSRYLVKRTGEKVFLECVQDMDHENMFWYRQDPGLGLRLIYFSYDVKMKEKGDIPEGYSVSREKKERFSLILESASTNQTSMYLCASSLSFESLGQDNEKLFFGSGTQLSVL.

The CDR3 DNA follows: TGCGCCAGCAGTCCGGATGGGAGCCCTTCACCCCTCCACTTT. Protein product: CASSPDGSPSPLHF. V usage is TRBV5-1 and J usage is TRBJ1-6; no reliable D call. The CDR3 totals 14 residues. Germline V gene sequence: CDR1 SGHRS, CDR2 YFSETQ. The ends were cut back, 5 bases at V and 9 bases at J, with 15 bases in the middle.

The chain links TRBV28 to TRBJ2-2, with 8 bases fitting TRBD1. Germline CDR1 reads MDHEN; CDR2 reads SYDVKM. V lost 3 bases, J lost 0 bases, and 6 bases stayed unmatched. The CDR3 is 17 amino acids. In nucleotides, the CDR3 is TGTGCCAGCAGTTTCCCAACAGGGGGTCCGAACACCGGGGAGCTGTTTTTT. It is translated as CASSFPTGGPNTGELFF.

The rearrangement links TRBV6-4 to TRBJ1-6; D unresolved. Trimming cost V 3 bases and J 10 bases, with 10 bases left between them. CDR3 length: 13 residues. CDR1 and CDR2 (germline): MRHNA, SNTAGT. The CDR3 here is CASSEELGSPLHF. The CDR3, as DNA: TGTGCCAGCAGTGAGGAACTCGGGTCACCCCTCCACTTT.

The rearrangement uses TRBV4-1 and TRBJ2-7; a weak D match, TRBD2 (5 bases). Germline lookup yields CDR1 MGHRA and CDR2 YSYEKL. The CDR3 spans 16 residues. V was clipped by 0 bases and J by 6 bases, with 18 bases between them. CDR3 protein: CASSQDSAGPLGEQYF. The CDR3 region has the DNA TGCGCCAGCAGCCAAGATAGCGCAGGCCCCTTAGGCGAGCAGTACTTC.

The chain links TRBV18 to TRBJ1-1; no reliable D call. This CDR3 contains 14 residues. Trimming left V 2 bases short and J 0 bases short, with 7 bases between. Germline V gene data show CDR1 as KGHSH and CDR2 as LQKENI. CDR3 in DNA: TGTGCCAGCTCACCAGAGATAATGAACACTGAAGCTTTCTTT. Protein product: CASSPEIMNTEAFF.

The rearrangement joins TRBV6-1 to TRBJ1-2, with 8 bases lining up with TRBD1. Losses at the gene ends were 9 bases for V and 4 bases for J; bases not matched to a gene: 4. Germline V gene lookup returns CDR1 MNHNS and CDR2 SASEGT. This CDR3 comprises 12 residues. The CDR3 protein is CASTTGVYGYTF. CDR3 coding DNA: TGTGCCAGTACGACAGGGGTCTATGGCTACACCTTC.

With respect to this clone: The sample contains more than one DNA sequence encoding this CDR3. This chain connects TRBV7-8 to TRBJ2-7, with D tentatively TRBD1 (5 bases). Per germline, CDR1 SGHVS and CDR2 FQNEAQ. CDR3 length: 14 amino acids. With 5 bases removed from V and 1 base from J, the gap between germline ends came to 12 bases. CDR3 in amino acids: CASSQDRGSYEQYF. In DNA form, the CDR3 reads TGTGCCAGCAGCCAGGATAGGGGTTCCTACGAGCAGTACTTC.